The rows below give T cell receptor beta chains drawn from one sample of a study of breast tumors, draining lymph nodes, adjacent tissues. TCRdb fed the multiplex PCR reads into MiXCR, producing one record per CDR3 protein. The sample records approximately 150,000 distinct CDR3 sequences, 33% being singletons. The sample consisted of axillary lymph node tissue. The receptors here all came from a female donor with breast cancer. Some clones in this sample may be carry-over from other donors' samples. Each CDR3 is given with its conserved first and last residue. Each record gives: J gene, V gene, clone size, D gene, CDR3 DNA, CDR3 protein. A D gene is named only where the DNA matches it firmly. Size values are once, few and many counts, or a class for expanded clones, and some rows have none.

J gene: TRBJ1-5
V gene: TRBV24-1
clone size: .
D gene: .
CDR3 DNA: TGTGCCACCAGTGGAGTGGAGGGAGATCAGCCCCAGCATTTT
CDR3 protein: CATSGVEGDQPQHF

J gene: TRBJ2-3
V gene: TRBV19
clone size: .
D gene: .
CDR3 DNA: TGTGCCAGTAGCCCCCCCCAGGCCGGCACAGATACGCAGTATTTT
CDR3 protein: CASSPPQAGTDTQYF

J gene: TRBJ2-2
V gene: TRBV12-3/TRBV12-4
clone size: .
D gene: TRBD2
CDR3 DNA: TGTGCCAGCAGTTTAGGCGGGAGGTTACTCGCCGGGGAGCTGTTTTTT
CDR3 protein: CASSLGGRLLAGELFF

J gene: TRBJ2-7
V gene: TRBV6-1
clone size: many
D gene: .
CDR3 DNA: TGTGCCAGCAGTAAAGATCCTGGAGACGAGCAGTACTTC
CDR3 protein: CASSKDPGDEQYF

J gene: TRBJ2-5
V gene: TRBV6-2/TRBV6-3
clone size: .
D gene: .
CDR3 DNA: TGTGCCAGCAGTTCCCTGATCCGACTCCAAGAGACCCAGTACTTC
CDR3 protein: CASSSLIRLQETQYF

J gene: TRBJ2-7
V gene: TRBV29-1
clone size: many
D gene: TRBD1
CDR3 DNA: TGCAGCGCAAGGGACAGGGAGGTAGGAGAGCAGTACTTC
CDR3 protein: CSARDREVGEQYF

J gene: TRBJ1-1
V gene: TRBV28
clone size: .
D gene: TRBD1
CDR3 DNA: TGTGCCAGCAGTCCGGGGACAGGGGTGACTGAAGCTTTCTTT
CDR3 protein: CASSPGTGVTEAFF

J gene: TRBJ1-1
V gene: TRBV18
clone size: .
D gene: .
CDR3 DNA: TGTGCCAGCTCACCAAAAGGGGGGGCAACAACTGAAGCTTTCTTT
CDR3 protein: CASSPKGGATTEAFF

J gene: TRBJ2-7
V gene: TRBV5-1
clone size: many
D gene: .
CDR3 DNA: TGCGCCAGCAGCGTGGACAGCCCATCCTACGAGCAGTACTTC
CDR3 protein: CASSVDSPSYEQYF

J gene: TRBJ2-1
V gene: TRBV30
clone size: many
D gene: .
CDR3 DNA: TGTGCCTGGTCCTCAGTTAAGTTGTACAATGAGCAGTTCTTC
CDR3 protein: CAWSSVKLYNEQFF

J gene: TRBJ1-1
V gene: TRBV5-1
clone size: .
D gene: .
CDR3 DNA: TGCGCCAGCAGCTCCGACTGGAACACTGAAGCTTTCTTT
CDR3 protein: CASSSDWNTEAFF

J gene: TRBJ2-4
V gene: TRBV4-1
clone size: few
D gene: .
CDR3 DNA: TGCGCCAGCAGCCACTCAGCGGGACAGGTAGCCAAAAACATTCAGTACTTC
CDR3 protein: CASSHSAGQVAKNIQYF

J gene: TRBJ2-7
V gene: TRBV19
clone size: .
D gene: TRBD1
CDR3 DNA: TGTGCCAGTAGCCCGAAGACAGGGGACGAGCAGTACTTC
CDR3 protein: CASSPKTGDEQYF

J gene: TRBJ1-2
V gene: TRBV3-1
clone size: many
D gene: TRBD1
CDR3 DNA: TGTGCCAGCAGTCCCCGGGACAGAGTTAACTATGGCTACACCTTC
CDR3 protein: CASSPRDRVNYGYTF

J gene: TRBJ1-6
V gene: TRBV7-2
clone size: .
D gene: .
CDR3 DNA: TGTGCCAGCAGCGCCTCAACAGGAAAGGGCAATTCACCCCTCCACTTT
CDR3 protein: CASSASTGKGNSPLHF

J gene: TRBJ1-4
V gene: TRBV25-1
clone size: .
D gene: .
CDR3 DNA: TGTGCCAGCAAGGTTGGGGATCTGACCGATGAAAAACTGTTCTTT
CDR3 protein: CASKVGDLTDEKLFF

J gene: TRBJ1-2
V gene: TRBV7-9
clone size: many
D gene: .
CDR3 DNA: TGTGCCAGCAGCGCCGACCGTCTTTTGGGCTACACCTTC
CDR3 protein: CASSADRLLGYTF

J gene: TRBJ2-7
V gene: TRBV20-1
clone size: many
D gene: .
CDR3 DNA: TGCAGTGCTCCCGGGAAGAGCTCCTACGAGCAGTACTTC
CDR3 protein: CSAPGKSSYEQYF

J gene: TRBJ1-4
V gene: TRBV4-3
clone size: many
D gene: .
CDR3 DNA: TGCGCCAGCAGCCAAGTGAGGGGGGCACTGTTTTTT
CDR3 protein: CASSQVRGALFF

J gene: TRBJ1-2
V gene: TRBV11-3
clone size: many
D gene: .
CDR3 DNA: TGTGCCACCCAAAGGGCCGGCTACACCTTC
CDR3 protein: CATQRAGYTF

J gene: TRBJ1-2
V gene: TRBV29-1
clone size: .
D gene: .
CDR3 DNA: .
CDR3 protein: CSVGDHNYGCTF

J gene: TRBJ2-7
V gene: TRBV9
clone size: many
D gene: .
CDR3 DNA: TGTGCCAGCAGCGCCTCCCCGACTCTCGCCTACGAGCAGTACTTC
CDR3 protein: CASSASPTLAYEQYF

J gene: TRBJ2-2
V gene: TRBV29-1
clone size: few
D gene: .
CDR3 DNA: TGCAGCTTAGTCAGGGGGGCGGGCGGGGAGCTGTTTTTT
CDR3 protein: CSLVRGAGGELFF

J gene: TRBJ1-4
V gene: TRBV5-1
clone size: .
D gene: .
CDR3 DNA: TGCGCCAGCAGCTTAGCGACGGGGGACAATGAAAAACTGTTTTTT
CDR3 protein: CASSLATGDNEKLFF

J gene: TRBJ1-4
V gene: TRBV7-2
clone size: many
D gene: .
CDR3 DNA: TGTGCCAGCAGCTTAGGAGGGGCGAGGGCATTACTGTTTTTT
CDR3 protein: CASSLGGARALLFF

J gene: TRBJ2-2
V gene: TRBV12-3/TRBV12-4
clone size: many
D gene: .
CDR3 DNA: TGTGCCAGCATTCTGGAGGGGGGCAGGGACACCGGGGAGCTGTTTTTT
CDR3 protein: CASILEGGRDTGELFF

J gene: TRBJ2-2
V gene: TRBV19
clone size: many
D gene: .
CDR3 DNA: TGTGCCAGTAGTATGATTCGAGCCGGGGAGCTGTTTTTT
CDR3 protein: CASSMIRAGELFF

J gene: TRBJ2-3
V gene: TRBV4-1
clone size: many
D gene: .
CDR3 DNA: TGCGCCAGCAGCCAAGGAGGTCGTTGGCCAGATACGCAGTATTTT
CDR3 protein: CASSQGGRWPDTQYF

J gene: TRBJ2-7
V gene: TRBV7-2
clone size: .
D gene: TRBD1
CDR3 DNA: TGTGCCAGCCAATCACGGGACAGGGTTCACTACGAGCAGTGCTTC
CDR3 protein: CASQSRDRVHYEQCF

J gene: TRBJ2-3
V gene: TRBV12-3/TRBV12-4
clone size: many
D gene: .
CDR3 DNA: TGTGCCAGCAGTTACCCCTCGTCTGCTAGACACCTCACAGATACGCAGTATTTT
CDR3 protein: CASSYPSSARHLTDTQYF

J gene: TRBJ1-5
V gene: TRBV28
clone size: many
D gene: .
CDR3 DNA: TGTGCCAGCAGTTTCGTTTGGCGGAGTCCCAATCAGCCCCAGCATTTT
CDR3 protein: CASSFVWRSPNQPQHF

J gene: TRBJ1-2
V gene: TRBV14
clone size: .
D gene: .
CDR3 DNA: TGTGCCAGCAGCCAATGGACGGACAACTATGGCTACACCTTC
CDR3 protein: CASSQWTDNYGYTF

J gene: TRBJ2-1
V gene: TRBV20-1
clone size: many
D gene: TRBD2
CDR3 DNA: TGCAGTGCTAGAGATTCCCCCGGGACTACCGGGGGCAATGAGCAGTTCTTC
CDR3 protein: CSARDSPGTTGGNEQFF

J gene: TRBJ2-3
V gene: TRBV12-3/TRBV12-4
clone size: many
D gene: .
CDR3 DNA: TGTGCCAGCATGCGGGGAACGGGTGCGCAGTATTTT
CDR3 protein: CASMRGTGAQYF

J gene: TRBJ2-3
V gene: TRBV10-2
clone size: .
D gene: .
CDR3 DNA: TGTGCTAGCAGTCGATTTACACAGGGAGGGTCAAATACGCAGTATTTT
CDR3 protein: CASSRFTQGGSNTQYF

J gene: TRBJ2-1
V gene: TRBV27
clone size: many
D gene: .
CDR3 DNA: TGTGCCAGCAGGGGTGTTGGAAATGAGCAGTTCTTC
CDR3 protein: CASRGVGNEQFF

J gene: TRBJ2-3
V gene: TRBV29-1
clone size: many
D gene: TRBD2
CDR3 DNA: TGCAGCGTGGCGGGGGGCAGCACAGATACGCAGTATTTT
CDR3 protein: CSVAGGSTDTQYF

J gene: TRBJ1-1
V gene: TRBV5-1
clone size: .
D gene: .
CDR3 DNA: TGCGCCAGCAGCTTGGCGGGGTGGCAGACTGAAGCTTTCTTT
CDR3 protein: CASSLAGWQTEAFF

J gene: TRBJ2-5
V gene: TRBV15
clone size: many
D gene: .
CDR3 DNA: TGTGCCACCAGCAGAGTCCAGGGCAACCAAGAGACCCAGTACTTC
CDR3 protein: CATSRVQGNQETQYF

J gene: TRBJ2-5
V gene: TRBV3-1
clone size: many
D gene: TRBD1
CDR3 DNA: TGTGCCAGCAGCCGAAGGACAGGGGTCCGGGAGACCCAGTACTTC
CDR3 protein: CASSRRTGVRETQYF

J gene: TRBJ2-2
V gene: TRBV5-1
clone size: many
D gene: TRBD1
CDR3 DNA: TGCGCCAGCAGCCTCGGGACAGGGGGAACCGGGGAGCTGTTTTTT
CDR3 protein: CASSLGTGGTGELFF

J gene: TRBJ2-3
V gene: TRBV28
clone size: .
D gene: TRBD1
CDR3 DNA: TGTGCCAGCAGTGAGACCGGGACAGGGACAGATACGCAGTATTTT
CDR3 protein: CASSETGTGTDTQYF

J gene: TRBJ2-7
V gene: TRBV28
clone size: .
D gene: TRBD1
CDR3 DNA: TGTGCCAGCAGTTTAAGGTTATATAAGGGACAGAGCTCCTACGAGCAGTACTTC
CDR3 protein: CASSLRLYKGQSSYEQYF

J gene: TRBJ2-3
V gene: TRBV6-4
clone size: many
D gene: TRBD2
CDR3 DNA: TGTGCCAGCAGTGAAGCGGGACTAGCGGGAACTAGCACAGATACGCAGTATTTT
CDR3 protein: CASSEAGLAGTSTDTQYF

J gene: TRBJ2-7
V gene: TRBV6-1
clone size: many
D gene: .
CDR3 DNA: TGTGCCAGCAGTCAATTAACGCAGGGCCCTCCTGGGGAGCAGTACTTC
CDR3 protein: CASSQLTQGPPGEQYF

J gene: TRBJ2-7
V gene: TRBV28
clone size: many
D gene: .
CDR3 DNA: TGTGCCAGCAGTTCGGTTCCATCAGCACCCTACGAGCAGTACTTC
CDR3 protein: CASSSVPSAPYEQYF